These 15 T cell receptor beta chains share one sample of origin, sequenced in a study of blood T cells in healthy people across ages. Alongside a J-beta primer mix, a sample-barcoded 5' primer served in a second PCR lasting roughly 7 to 11 cycles. TCRdb reanalysed the 5' RACE reads using MiXCR and keeps one entry per CDR3 protein. The sample holds about 640,000 distinct CDR3 sequences; roughly three fifths are singletons and the top ten take around 37%. The sample was blood. The receptors were gathered from a man in his sixties in good health.

In its sample, this clonotype was seen a few times. This rearrangement joins TRBV5-1 to TRBJ2-1; TRBD2 aligns across 8 bases. With 4 bases clipped from V and 10 bases from J, the junction kept 4 bases outside the gene matches. This CDR3 comprises 12 residues. CDR1 is SGHRS, CDR2 YFSETQ, per germline. CDR3 loop: CASSRSGGEQFF. The CDR3 coding sequence is TGCGCCAGCAGCCGTTCGGGAGGGGAGCAGTTCTTC.

In its sample, this clonotype was seen a few times. The V and J genes are TRBV3-1 and TRBJ2-5; 7 nucleotides align to TRBD1. Trimming cost V 0 bases and J 2 bases; bases outside gene matches: 3. The CDR3 consists of 15 residues. Looked up from germline, CDR1 is LGHDT and CDR2 is YNNKEL (reference sequence). The CDR3 bases are TGTGCCAGCAGCCAAGACCACAGGGGACAAGAGACCCAGTACTTC. This sequence encodes CASSQDHRGQETQYF.

The chain joins TRBV20-1 to TRBJ2-5, with 7 bases identical to TRBD1. The CDR3 is made up of 15 amino acids. J was trimmed by 2 bases and V by 3 bases; bases with no gene match: 9. The germline gives CDR1 DFQATT, CDR2 SNEGSKA (reference sequence). CDR3 residues: CSASRPGTEQETQYF. CDR3 nucleotide sequence: TGCAGTGCTAGTAGACCCGGGACAGAACAAGAGACCCAGTACTTC.

CDR3 protein: CASKRAAGGQETQYF. As DNA, the CDR3 is TGTGCCAGCAAAAGGGCAGCGGGGGGGCAGGAGACCCAGTACTTC. The rearrangement links TRBV27 to TRBJ2-5; 10 nucleotides align to TRBD2. Germline assignment: CDR1 MNHEY and CDR2 SMNVEV (reference sequence). Losses at the gene ends were 7 bases for V and 5 bases for J; bases not matched to a gene: 10. The CDR3 contains 15 residues.

This clonotype has more than one count but fewer than ten. The chain is built from TRBV2 and TRBJ2-5; D remains unclear. TRBJ2-7 explains the end of the DNA better; the J call may be wrong. The germline CDR1 and CDR2 sequences are SNHLY and FYNNEI. The CDR3 length is 13 residues. The CDR3 reads CASSDVGGNEQYF. CDR3 nucleotide sequence: TGTGCCAGCAGTGATGTGGGCGGCAACGAGCAGTACTTC.

The V call is TRBV10-3, the J call TRBJ2-7; TRBD2 agrees at 8 bases. The germline V gene encodes CDR1 ENHRY and CDR2 SYGVKD. With V trimmed by 6 bases and J by 5 bases, 9 bases remained unmatched. This CDR3 comprises 14 residues. In DNA form, the CDR3 reads TGTGCCATCAGCAAATCGGGACTAGGGAACGAGCAGTACTTC. This sequence encodes CAISKSGLGNEQYF.

This clonotype has only one observation. The rearrangement uses TRBV7-9 and TRBJ2-2; D is ambiguous. Germline V gives CDR1 SEHNR, CDR2 FQNEAQ (reference sequence). The CDR3 is made up of 14 amino acids. Between the trimmed V and J ends, which lost 1 base and 6 bases, there was a span of 9 bases. The CDR3 is CASSLGGRSGELFF. CDR3 in DNA: TGTGCCAGCAGCTTAGGGGGAAGGTCCGGGGAGCTGTTTTTT.

The rearrangement joins TRBV20-1 to TRBJ1-5; the D gene is possibly TRBD1 (5 bases). V shed 5 bases and J shed 0 bases, with 8 bases lying between them. The CDR3 runs to 13 residues. Germline CDR1 and CDR2: DFQATT and SNEGSKA (reference sequence). The CDR3 sequence: CSAVQVSNQPQHF. The CDR3 region has the DNA TGCAGTGCTGTACAGGTTAGCAATCAGCCCCAGCATTTT.

The chain couples TRBV5-1 to TRBJ1-2; possibly TRBD1 for D (5 bases). Trimming removed 0 bases at V and 8 bases at J, with 14 bases between. This CDR3 has 14 amino acids. Germline V gives CDR1 SGHRS, CDR2 YFSETQ. Here the CDR3 DNA reads TGCGCCAGCAGCTTGGTTCAGGGATCGAGCGGCTACACCTTC. Its protein is CASSLVQGSSGYTF.

The chain is built from TRBV3-1 and TRBJ2-1; 7 nucleotides align to TRBD2. CDR1 LGHDT and CDR2 YNNKEL come from the germline V gene (reference sequence). V shed 3 bases and J 5 bases; nucleotides not matched to a gene: 13. This CDR3 has 17 residues. The chain's CDR3 is CASSHLPGWAGDNEQFF. The DNA of the CDR3 is TGTGCCAGCAGCCACCTCCCGGGGTGGGCGGGGGACAATGAGCAGTTCTTC.

The chain has TRBV2 and TRBJ1-6; perhaps TRBD1 as D (5 bases). With 6 bases removed from V and 6 bases from J, the gap between germline ends came to 12 bases. This CDR3 comprises 14 residues. Per germline, CDR1 SNHLY and CDR2 FYNNEI. CDR3 amino acids: CASRGPGSNSPLHF. The CDR3 DNA sequence: TGTGCCAGCAGGGGACCGGGGTCTAATTCACCCCTCCACTTT.

This sequence joins TRBV20-1 and TRBJ2-7; TRBD2 agrees at 7 bases. CDR3 length: 14 amino acids. V was pared by 3 bases and J by 2 bases, with 7 bases of the junction left unmatched. The germline CDR1 and CDR2 sequences are DFQATT and SNEGSKA (reference sequence). CDR3 bases: TGCAGTGCTAGTCGTGGACTAGAGCCCTACGAGCAGTACTTC. This translates into CSASRGLEPYEQYF.

The table lists this clonotype with a count of one. The chain employs TRBV11-2 and TRBJ2-3, with a possible D match to TRBD1 (6 bases). This CDR3 region has 16 residues. Trimming pared 2 bases from V and 3 bases from J, leaving 15 bases between. The germline CDR1 and CDR2 sequences are SGHAT and FQNNGV. CDR3 nucleotide sequence: TGTGCCAGCAGCTTAAATCTGGGGGCGAATACAGATACGCAGTATTTT. It yields the protein CASSLNLGANTDTQYF.

This chain joins TRBV7-2 and TRBJ2-7; 14 bases line up with TRBD2. Matching the DNA end better, TRBJ2-5 makes the J call doubtful. Germline lookup yields CDR1 SGHTA and CDR2 FQGNSA. This CDR3 region has 17 residues. As DNA, the CDR3 is TGTGCCAGCAGCTTAAGACTAGCGGGGGGGATAGGAGAGACCCAGTACTTC. Amino acid sequence: CASSLRLAGGIGETQYF.

This sequence joins TRBV7-9 and TRBJ1-2; 9 nucleotides match TRBD1. The CDR3 totals 16 residues. Per the germline V gene, CDR1 is SEHNR and CDR2 is FQNEAQ (reference sequence). V shed 4 bases, J shed 3 bases, and the junction held 9 bases outside the gene matches. DNA for the CDR3: TGTGCCAGCAGCTCAGTTACAGGGGGCGTAGACTATGGCTACACCTTC. This gives the protein CASSSVTGGVDYGYTF.